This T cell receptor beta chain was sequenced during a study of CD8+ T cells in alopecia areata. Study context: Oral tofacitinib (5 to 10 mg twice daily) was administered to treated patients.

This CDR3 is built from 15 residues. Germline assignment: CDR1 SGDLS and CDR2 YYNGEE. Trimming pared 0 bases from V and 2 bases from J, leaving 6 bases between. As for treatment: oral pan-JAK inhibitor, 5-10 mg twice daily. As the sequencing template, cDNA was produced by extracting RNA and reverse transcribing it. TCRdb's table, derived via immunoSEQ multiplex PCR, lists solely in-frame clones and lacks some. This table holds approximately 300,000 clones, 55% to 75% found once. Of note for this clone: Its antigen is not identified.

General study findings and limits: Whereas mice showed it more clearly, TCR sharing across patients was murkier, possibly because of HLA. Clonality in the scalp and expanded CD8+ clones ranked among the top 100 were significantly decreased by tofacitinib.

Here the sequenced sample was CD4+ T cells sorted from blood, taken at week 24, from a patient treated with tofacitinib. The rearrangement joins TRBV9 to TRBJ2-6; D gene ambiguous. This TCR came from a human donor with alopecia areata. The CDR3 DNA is TGTGCCAGCAGCGTAGGGGCGACTGGGGCCAACGTCCTGACTTTC. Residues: CASSVGATGANVLTF.